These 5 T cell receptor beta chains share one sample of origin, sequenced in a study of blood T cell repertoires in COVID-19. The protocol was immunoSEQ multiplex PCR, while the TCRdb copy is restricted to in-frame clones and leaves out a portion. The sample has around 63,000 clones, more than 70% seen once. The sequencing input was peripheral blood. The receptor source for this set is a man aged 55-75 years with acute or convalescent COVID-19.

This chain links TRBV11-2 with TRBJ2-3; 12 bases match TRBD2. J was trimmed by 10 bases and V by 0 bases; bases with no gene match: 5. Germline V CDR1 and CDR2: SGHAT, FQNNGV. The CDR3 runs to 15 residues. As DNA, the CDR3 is TGTGCCAGCAGCTTAGAGCCTAGCGGGGGGGCCGCGCAGTATTTT. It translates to CASSLEPSGGAAQYF.

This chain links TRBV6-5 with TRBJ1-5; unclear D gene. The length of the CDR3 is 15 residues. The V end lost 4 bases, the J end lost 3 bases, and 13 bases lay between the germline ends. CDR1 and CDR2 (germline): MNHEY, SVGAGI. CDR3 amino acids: CASSLDGEANQPQHF. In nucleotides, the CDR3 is TGTGCCAGCAGTTTGGACGGGGAGGCCAATCAGCCCCAGCATTTT.

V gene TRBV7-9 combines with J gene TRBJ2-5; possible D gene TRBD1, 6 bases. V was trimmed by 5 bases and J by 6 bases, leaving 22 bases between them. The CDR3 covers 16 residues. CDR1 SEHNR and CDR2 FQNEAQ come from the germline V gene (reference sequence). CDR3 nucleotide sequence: TGTGCCAGCAGCCGATGGACAGTGGGCAAGGAGAAGACCCAGTACTTC. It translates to CASSRWTVGKEKTQYF.

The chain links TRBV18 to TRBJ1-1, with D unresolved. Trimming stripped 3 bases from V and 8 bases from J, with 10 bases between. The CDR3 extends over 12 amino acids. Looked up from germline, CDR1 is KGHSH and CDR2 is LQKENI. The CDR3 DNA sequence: TGTGCCAGCTCACCGGAGAGGGTCGAAGCTTTCTTT. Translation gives CASSPERVEAFF.

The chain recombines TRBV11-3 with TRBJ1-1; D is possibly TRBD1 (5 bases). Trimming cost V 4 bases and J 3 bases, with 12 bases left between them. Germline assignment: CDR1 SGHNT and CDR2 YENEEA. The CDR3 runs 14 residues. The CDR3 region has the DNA TGTGCCAGCAGCTACCGACAGCCTTACACTGAAGCTTTCTTT. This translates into CASSYRQPYTEAFF.